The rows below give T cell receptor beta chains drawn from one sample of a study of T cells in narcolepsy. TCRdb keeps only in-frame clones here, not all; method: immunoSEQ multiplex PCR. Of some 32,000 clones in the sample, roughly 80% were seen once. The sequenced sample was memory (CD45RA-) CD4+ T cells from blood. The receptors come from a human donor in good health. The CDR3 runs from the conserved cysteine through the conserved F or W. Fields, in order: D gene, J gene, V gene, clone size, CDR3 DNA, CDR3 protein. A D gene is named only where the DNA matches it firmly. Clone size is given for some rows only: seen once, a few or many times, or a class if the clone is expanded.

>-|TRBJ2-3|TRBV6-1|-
TGTGCCAGCAGTAAGCTGGACGGAGTCACAGATACGCAGTATTTT
CASSKLDGVTDTQYF
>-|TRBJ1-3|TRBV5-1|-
TGCGCCAGCAGCTTGGACACAGCCTCTGGAAACACCATATATTTT
CASSLDTASGNTIYF
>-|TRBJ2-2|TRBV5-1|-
TGCGCCAGCAGCGGTGACCGATCGAACACCGGGGAGCTGTTTTTT
CASSGDRSNTGELFF
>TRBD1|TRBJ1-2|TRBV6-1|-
TGTGCCAGCAGTGACGGGACAGGGGTAGGCTACACCTTC
CASSDGTGVGYTF
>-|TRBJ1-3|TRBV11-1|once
TGTGCCAGCAGCTTGACAATCTCTGGAAACACCATATATTTT
CASSLTISGNTIYF
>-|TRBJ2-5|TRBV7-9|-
TGTGCCAGCTCCGTAGGCGGGGAGACCCAGTACTTC
CASSVGGETQYF
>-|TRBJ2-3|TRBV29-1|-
TGCAGCGGGAGTTTTACAGATACGCAGTATTTT
CSGSFTDTQYF
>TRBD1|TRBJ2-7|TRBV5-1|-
TGCGCCAGCAGTTCAACAGGGGTGCCCTACGAGCAGTACTTC
CASSSTGVPYEQYF
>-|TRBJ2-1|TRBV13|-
TGTGCCAGCAGCTTATACAGCAGAGCTAGCGGAAGGGGGATTTACAATGAGCAGTTCTTC
CASSLYSRASGRGIYNEQFF
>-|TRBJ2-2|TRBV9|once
TGTGCCAGCAGCGTATTCGGGACGAACACCGGGGAGCTGTTTTTT
CASSVFGTNTGELFF
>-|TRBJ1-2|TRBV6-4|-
TGTGCCAGCAGTGATAACGGGGCTGGCTACACCTTC
CASSDNGAGYTF
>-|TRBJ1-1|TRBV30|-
TGTGCCTGGAGTGCAATCTCGGGACGGCGGACTGAAGCTTTCTTT
CAWSAISGRRTEAFF
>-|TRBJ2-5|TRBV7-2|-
TGTGCCAGCAGCCCTAGCCCCAGGACGGTCCAAGAGACCCAGTACTTC
CASSPSPRTVQETQYF
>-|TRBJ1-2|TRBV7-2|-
TGTGCCAGCAGCTTAGCGGGGGGGGTGAACTATGGCTACACCTTC
CASSLAGGVNYGYTF
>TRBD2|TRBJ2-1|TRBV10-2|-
TGCGCCAGCAGTGAGACTAGCGGGGTGGGTGAGCAGTTCTTC
CASSETSGVGEQFF
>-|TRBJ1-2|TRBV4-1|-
TGCGCCAGCAGCCAAGATCGGAGTCAGGGTAACTATGGCTACACCTTC
CASSQDRSQGNYGYTF
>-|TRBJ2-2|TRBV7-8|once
TGTGCCAGCAGCTTAGTTTGGAACACCGGGGAGCTGTTTTTT
CASSLVWNTGELFF
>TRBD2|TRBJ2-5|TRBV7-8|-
TGTGCCAGCAGCCCGGGGGGGGAGCGTACCAGGGCGACCCAGTACTTC
CASSPGGERTRATQYF
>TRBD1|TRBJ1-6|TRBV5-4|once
TGTGCCAGCAAACCTAGGCAGGGGGCCTCAAATTCACCCCTCCACTTT
CASKPRQGASNSPLHF
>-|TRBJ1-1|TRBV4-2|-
TGTGCCAGCAGCCAAGATCCCCTCGGGGGGGAAGCTTTCTTT
CASSQDPLGGEAFF
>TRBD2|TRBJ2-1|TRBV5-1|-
TGCGCCAGCAGCTTAAGCGGGATCAACGGTGAGCAGTTCTTC
CASSLSGINGEQFF
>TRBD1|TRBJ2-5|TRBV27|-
TGTGCCTCGGCGGGACAGGGGGCCTTCGGGGAGACCCAGTACTTC
CASAGQGAFGETQYF
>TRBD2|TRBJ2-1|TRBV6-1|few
TGTGCCAGCACCAATGTCGCGGGAGGGGTAAATGAGCAGTTCTTC
CASTNVAGGVNEQFF
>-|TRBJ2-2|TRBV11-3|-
TGTGCCAGCTCGCCCAGGGTCACCGGGGAGCTGTTTTTT
CASSPRVTGELFF
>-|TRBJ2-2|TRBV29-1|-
TGCAGCGTCAGGGGGGCCAACACCGGGGAGCTGTTTTTT
CSVRGANTGELFF
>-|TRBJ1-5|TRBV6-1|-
TGTGCCAGCAGAGTATACCAGCCCCAGCATTTT
CASRVYQPQHF
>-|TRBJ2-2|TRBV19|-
TGTGCCAGTAATCAGGACCTCGCGAACACCGGGGAGCTGTTTTTT
CASNQDLANTGELFF
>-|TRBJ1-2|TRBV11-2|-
TGTGCCAGCAGCCCCAGGTCCGGAGCTAACTATGGCTACACCTTC
CASSPRSGANYGYTF
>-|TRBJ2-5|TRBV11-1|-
TGTGCCAGCAGCTTAGTGAAAACGGACCAAGAGACCCAGTACTTC
CASSLVKTDQETQYF
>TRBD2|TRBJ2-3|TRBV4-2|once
TGTGCCAGCAGCCAAGATGAGGCTAGCGGGAGGGGGGATACGCAGTATTTT
CASSQDEASGRGDTQYF
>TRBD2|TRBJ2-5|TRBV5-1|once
TGCGCCAGCAGCTTGTCTAGCGGGAGGCAAGAGACCCAGTACTTC
CASSLSSGRQETQYF
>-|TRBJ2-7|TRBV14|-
TGTGCCAGCAGCCTTCAACTATTCTACGAGCAGTACTTC
CASSLQLFYEQYF
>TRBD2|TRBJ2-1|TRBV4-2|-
TGTGCCAGCAGCCAAGATAGCGGGTCGACCTACAATGAGCAGTTCTTC
CASSQDSGSTYNEQFF
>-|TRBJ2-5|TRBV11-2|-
TGTGCCAGCAGCTCAACTACAGGGTCCCCAGAGACCCAGTACTTC
CASSSTTGSPETQYF
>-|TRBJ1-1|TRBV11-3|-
TGTGCCAGCAGCTTGGACAGAGTGAACACTGAAGCTTTCTTT
CASSLDRVNTEAFF
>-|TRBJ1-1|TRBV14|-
TGTGCCAGCAGCCAATCGAGATTCTCATCGAACACTGAAGCTTTCTTT
CASSQSRFSSNTEAFF
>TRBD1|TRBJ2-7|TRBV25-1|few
TGTGCCAGCAGTGAATCCGGGACAGGTAGCTACGAGCAGTACTTC
CASSESGTGSYEQYF
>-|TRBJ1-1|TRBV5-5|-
TGTGCCAGCAGCGAAAGACAGGTGCGGTACACTGAAGCTTTCTTT
CASSERQVRYTEAFF
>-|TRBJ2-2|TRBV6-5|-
TGTGCCAGCAGTTCCCAAGCTACTTCGCGTTGGGAGCTGTTTTTT
CASSSQATSRWELFF
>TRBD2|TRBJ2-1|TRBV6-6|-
TGTGCCAGCGGGACTAGCGGGATAGTTATTGAGCAGTTCTTC
CASGTSGIVIEQFF
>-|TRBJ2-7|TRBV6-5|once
TGTGCCAGCAGTGCTCGACGGCGCTCCTACGAGCAGTACTTC
CASSARRRSYEQYF
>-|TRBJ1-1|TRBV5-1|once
TGCGCCAGCAGCTTTAGACAGCGGAACACTGAAGCTTTCTTT
CASSFRQRNTEAFF
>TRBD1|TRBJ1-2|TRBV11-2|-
TGTGCCAGCAGCGAAGGGACAGGCTATGGCTACACCTTC
CASSEGTGYGYTF
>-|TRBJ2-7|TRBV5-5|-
TGTGCCAGCAGCTTCGGGACTTCACTACACGGGAAATTATACGAGCAGTACTTC
CASSFGTSLHGKLYEQYF
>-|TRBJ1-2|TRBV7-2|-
TGTGCCAGCAGCGACCAACAGGCCAGTGGCTACACCTTC
CASSDQQASGYTF
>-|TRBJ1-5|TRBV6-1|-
TGTGCCAGCAGTGAATTCAGGGAGGGTCAGCCCCAGCATTTT
CASSEFREGQPQHF
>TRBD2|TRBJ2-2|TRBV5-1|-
TGCGCCAGCAGCTTGGCCATGGGAGTGGGGACTAGAGCCGGGGAGCTGTTTTTT
CASSLAMGVGTRAGELFF
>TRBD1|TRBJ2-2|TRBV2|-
TGTGCCAGCAGGCTAGACAGGGGTTGGACCGGGGAGCTGTTTTTT
CASRLDRGWTGELFF
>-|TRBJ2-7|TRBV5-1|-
TGCGCCAGCAGCTTGCGGCTGAACTCCTACGAGCAGTACTTC
CASSLRLNSYEQYF
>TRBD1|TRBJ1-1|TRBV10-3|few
TGTGCCATCAGTGAAAGACAGGGGGCCGAAGCTTTCTTT
CAISERQGAEAFF
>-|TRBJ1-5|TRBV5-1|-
TGCGCCAGCATTGGGGGGGGCAGCAATCAGCCCCAGCATTTT
CASIGGGSNQPQHF
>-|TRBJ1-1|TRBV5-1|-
TGCGCCAGCAGCCCGTCCGGGGGGAGCACTGAAGCTTTCTTT
CASSPSGGSTEAFF
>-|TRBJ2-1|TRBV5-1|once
TGCGCCAGCTCTAATTCCGGGGACAATGAGCAGTTCTTC
CASSNSGDNEQFF
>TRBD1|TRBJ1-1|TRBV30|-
TGTGCCTGGAAGCATGGGACAGCGAACACTGAAGCTTTCTTT
CAWKHGTANTEAFF
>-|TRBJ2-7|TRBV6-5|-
TGTGCCAGCAGTCGCCCGCAGGAAGGTGAGCAGTACTTC
CASSRPQEGEQYF
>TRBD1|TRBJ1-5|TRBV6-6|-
TGTGCCAGCAGTTTTTCCGGACAGGGCAGGGTTCAGCCCCAGCATTTT
CASSFSGQGRVQPQHF
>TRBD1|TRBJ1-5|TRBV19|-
TGTGCCAGCGATACCAGCGGGACAGGGGGCCAGCCCCAGCATTTT
CASDTSGTGGQPQHF
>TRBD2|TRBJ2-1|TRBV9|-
TGTGCCAGCAGTACGGGAGGGGCCTTGACCAATGAGCAGTTCTTC
CASSTGGALTNEQFF
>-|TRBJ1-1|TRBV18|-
TGTGCCAGCTCACCCCCGAACGGGATGAACACTGAAGCTTTCTTT
CASSPPNGMNTEAFF
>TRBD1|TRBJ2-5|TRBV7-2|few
TGTGCCAGCAGCTCCAGGACAGGGGGCGCGGAGACCCAGTACTTC
CASSSRTGGAETQYF